This T cell receptor beta chain was sequenced for a study of human T cells and chemical hapten exposure. Study-wide findings and caveats: Significantly greater numbers of large CDR3 similarity clusters came from expanded TCRs than from controls. A positive correlation with patch test score was shown by PT1 expanded TCR counts.

The time point is: patch test 1, 2 weeks after DPC sensitization. The treatment: therapeutic diphenylcyclopropenone sensitization with weekly scalp DPC. Donors were 18 to 70-year-old alopecia patients suitable for DPC. Comments on this clonotype: Its antigen remains unknown.

The V and J ends lost 10 bases and 1 base, in that order; junction bases with no gene match: 7. The CDR3 has 14 amino acids. In the library, unique molecular identifiers were attached to individual cDNA molecules. TCRdb used MiXCR to reprocess the RACE reads, holding one entry per CDR3 protein. This sample yields about 120,000 distinct CDR3 sequences, of which about 13% are seen a single time; over 0.85% belongs to the top ten. The receptor was derived from a man in his late teens or twenties with alopecia areata. Some clones in this sample may be carry-over from other donors' samples. This chain links TRBV12-3 or TRBV12-4 with TRBJ2-4, with 7 nucleotides matching TRBD1. This sample comprised whole blood, obtained in connection with sensitization to the hapten diphenylcyclopropenone (DPC). CDR3 sequence reads: CANISTGAKNIQYF. The CDR3, as DNA: TGTGCCAACATTTCGACAGGGGCCAAAAACATTCAGTACTTC.